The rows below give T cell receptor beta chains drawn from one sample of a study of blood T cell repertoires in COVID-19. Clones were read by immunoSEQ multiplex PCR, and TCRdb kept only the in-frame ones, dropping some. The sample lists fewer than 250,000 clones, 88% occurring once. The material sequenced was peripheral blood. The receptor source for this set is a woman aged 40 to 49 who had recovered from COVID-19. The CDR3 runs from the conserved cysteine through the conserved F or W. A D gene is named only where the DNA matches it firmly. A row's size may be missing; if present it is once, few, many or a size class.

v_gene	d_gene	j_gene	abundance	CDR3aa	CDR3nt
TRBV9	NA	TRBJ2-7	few	CASSEYLADEQYF	TGTGCCAGCAGCGAGTACTTAGCAGACGAGCAGTACTTC
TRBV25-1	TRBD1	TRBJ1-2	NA	CASADTGTGWSYTF	TGTGCCAGCGCCGACACCGGGACAGGGTGGAGCTACACCTTC
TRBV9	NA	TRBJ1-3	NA	CASSVNSGNTIYF	TGTGCCAGCAGCGTTAACTCTGGAAACACCATATATTTT
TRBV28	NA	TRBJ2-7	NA	CASRSPAGQDSYEQYF	TGTGCCAGCAGATCCCCCGCGGGTCAAGACTCTTACGAGCAGTACTTC
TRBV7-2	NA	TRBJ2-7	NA	CASTPGVGYEQYF	TGTGCCAGCACCCCAGGGGTCGGTTACGAGCAGTACTTC
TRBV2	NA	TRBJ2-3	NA	CASSEGTDTQYF	TGTGCCAGCTCGGAGGGCACAGATACGCAGTATTTT
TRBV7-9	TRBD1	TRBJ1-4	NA	CASSLDRGSTNEKLFF	TGTGCCAGCAGCTTAGACAGGGGATCAACTAATGAAAAACTGTTTTTT
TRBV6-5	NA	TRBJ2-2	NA	CASSYSGGRGAGELFF	TGTGCCAGCAGTTACTCTGGGGGGAGAGGGGCCGGGGAGCTGTTTTTT
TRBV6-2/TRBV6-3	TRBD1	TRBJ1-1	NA	CASSRGTEKYKNTEAFF	TGTGCCAGCAGTAGAGGGACAGAAAAGTACAAGAACACTGAAGCTTTCTTT
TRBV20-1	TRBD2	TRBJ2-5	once	CSASIGGSGETQYF	TGCAGTGCTAGTATAGGCGGGAGTGGGGAGACCCAGTACTTC
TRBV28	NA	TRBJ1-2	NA	CASSDINYGYTF	TGTGCCAGCAGTGACATAAACTATGGCTACACCTTC
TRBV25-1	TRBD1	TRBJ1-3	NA	CASSGTGKVSGNTIYF	TGTGCCAGCAGTGGGACAGGGAAGGTCTCTGGAAACACCATATATTTT
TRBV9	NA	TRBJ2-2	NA	CASSLGTGELFF	TGTGCCAGCAGCCTCGGCACCGGGGAGCTGTTTTTT
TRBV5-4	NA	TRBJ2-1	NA	CASSSGQTWDEQFF	TGTGCCAGCAGCTCTGGACAGACTTGGGATGAGCAGTTCTTC
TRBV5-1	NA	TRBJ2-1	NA	CASSLTDARNEQFF	TGCGCCAGCAGCTTAACCGACGCGCGGAATGAGCAGTTCTTC
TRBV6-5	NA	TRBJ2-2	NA	CASSTRLSNTGELFF	TGTGCCAGCAGTACGCGACTGTCGAACACCGGGGAGCTGTTTTTT
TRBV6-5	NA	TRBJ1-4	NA	CASSQTGTDEKLFF	TGTGCCAGCAGCCAAACAGGGACGGATGAAAAACTGTTTTTT
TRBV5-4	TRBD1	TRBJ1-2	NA	CASSFGTGVYGYTF	TGTGCCAGCAGCTTTGGGACAGGAGTCTATGGCTACACCTTC
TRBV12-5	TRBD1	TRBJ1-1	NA	CASGLVLGQAGTEAFF	TGTGCTAGTGGTTTGGTACTGGGACAGGCGGGGACTGAAGCTTTCTTT
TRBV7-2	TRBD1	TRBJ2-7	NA	CASSSFHRGPGEQYF	TGTGCCAGCAGCTCCTTCCACAGGGGACCCGGGGAGCAGTACTTC
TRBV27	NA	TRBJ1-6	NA	CASRNLAGAANSPLHF	TGTGCCAGCAGAAACCTTGCGGGGGCGGCGAATTCACCCCTCCACTTT
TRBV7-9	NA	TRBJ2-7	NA	CASSSELQGIESSYEQYF	TGTGCCAGCAGCTCAGAACTACAGGGTATAGAAAGCTCCTACGAGCAGTACTTC
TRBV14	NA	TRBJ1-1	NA	CASSPQLWNGVTEAFF	TGTGCCAGCAGCCCCCAGTTGTGGAACGGGGTCACTGAAGCTTTCTTT
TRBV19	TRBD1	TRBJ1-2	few	CASSILGQAYGYTF	TGTGCCAGTAGTATCCTTGGACAGGCCTATGGCTACACCTTC
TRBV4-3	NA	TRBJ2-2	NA	CASSQEDRRDLSGELFF	TGCGCCAGCAGCCAAGAAGATAGGCGGGATTTATCCGGGGAGCTGTTTTTT
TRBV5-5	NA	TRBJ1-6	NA	CASSLGQGNSPLHF	TGTGCCAGCAGCTTGGGCCAGGGCAATTCACCCCTCCACTTT
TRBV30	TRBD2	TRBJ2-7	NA	CAWSVGTSAREQYF	TGTGCCTGGAGTGTAGGGACTAGCGCGAGGGAGCAGTACTTC
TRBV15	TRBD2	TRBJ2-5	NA	CATSRDGGRDQETQYF	TGTGCCACCAGCAGAGATGGCGGGAGGGACCAAGAGACCCAGTACTTC
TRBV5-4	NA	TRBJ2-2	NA	CASSRGGNGELFF	TGTGCCAGCAGCAGGGGGGGAAACGGGGAGCTGTTTTTT
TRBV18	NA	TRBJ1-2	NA	CASSPPGGVENGYTF	TGTGCCAGCTCACCACCGGGAGGGGTTGAAAATGGCTACACCTTC
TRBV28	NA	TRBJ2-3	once	CASFSWGSTDTQYF	TGTGCCAGCTTTAGCTGGGGCAGCACAGATACGCAGTATTTT
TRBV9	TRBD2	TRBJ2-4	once	CASSVDQGLAGGGAKNIQYF	TGTGCCAGCAGCGTAGATCAGGGACTAGCGGGAGGAGGGGCCAAAAACATTCAGTACTTC
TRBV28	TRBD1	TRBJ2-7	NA	CASSTGTVMIEQYF	TGTGCCAGCAGTACCGGGACAGTTATGATCGAGCAGTACTTC
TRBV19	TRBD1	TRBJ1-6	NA	CASSKRTGNNSPLHF	TGTGCCAGTAGTAAACGGACAGGGAATAATTCACCCCTCCACTTT
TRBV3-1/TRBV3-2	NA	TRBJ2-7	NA	CASSQVGTDLYF	TGTGCCAGCAGCCAAGTGGGCACAGATCTGTACTTC
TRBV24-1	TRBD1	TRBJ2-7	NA	CATSEGTGGIYEQYF	TGTGCCACCAGTGAAGGGACAGGGGGCATTTACGAGCAGTACTTC
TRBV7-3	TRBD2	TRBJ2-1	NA	CASSLMGLAGGYEQFF	TGTGCCAGCAGCTTAATGGGGCTAGCGGGAGGGTATGAGCAGTTCTTC
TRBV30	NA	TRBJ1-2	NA	CAWRGGRGGYTF	TGTGCCTGGAGGGGGGGGCGCGGAGGCTACACCTTC
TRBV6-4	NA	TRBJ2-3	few	CASSDKGEADTQYF	TGTGCCAGCAGTGACAAGGGAGAGGCAGATACGCAGTATTTT
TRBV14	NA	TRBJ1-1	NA	CASSQDQVSDAFF	TGTGCCAGCAGCCAAGATCAGGTCTCGGATGCTTTCTTT
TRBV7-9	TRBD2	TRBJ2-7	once	CASSPNGTSLRKRYF	TGTGCCAGCAGCCCGAACGGGACTAGCCTACGTAAGCGGTACTTC